This TCR beta chain was identified during a study of T cells expressing NK-cell markers. Study overall: Sorted CD3+CD56+NKG2C+, CD3+CD56+NKG2C- and CD3+CD56-NKG2C+ T cells provided the TCR beta repertoires. With respect to HCMV, seven of the eight sequenced donors were seropositive, and one was seronegative.

Germline V gives CDR1 SGHVS, CDR2 FQNEAQ. There are 14 residues in the CDR3. TCRdb reanalyzed the 5' RACE reads, giving one entry per CDR3 protein sequence and no DNA. The sample's table shows some 500,000 distinct CDR3 sequences. The sample consisted of blood T cells: a sorted CD56 or NKG2C T cell subset, CD4+ or CD8+ T cells, or bulk PBMC T cells (not recorded which). The chain has TRBV7-8 and TRBJ2-7. This clonotype originated in a woman in her 50s in good health. The CDR3 here is CASSRVQVGYEQYF.